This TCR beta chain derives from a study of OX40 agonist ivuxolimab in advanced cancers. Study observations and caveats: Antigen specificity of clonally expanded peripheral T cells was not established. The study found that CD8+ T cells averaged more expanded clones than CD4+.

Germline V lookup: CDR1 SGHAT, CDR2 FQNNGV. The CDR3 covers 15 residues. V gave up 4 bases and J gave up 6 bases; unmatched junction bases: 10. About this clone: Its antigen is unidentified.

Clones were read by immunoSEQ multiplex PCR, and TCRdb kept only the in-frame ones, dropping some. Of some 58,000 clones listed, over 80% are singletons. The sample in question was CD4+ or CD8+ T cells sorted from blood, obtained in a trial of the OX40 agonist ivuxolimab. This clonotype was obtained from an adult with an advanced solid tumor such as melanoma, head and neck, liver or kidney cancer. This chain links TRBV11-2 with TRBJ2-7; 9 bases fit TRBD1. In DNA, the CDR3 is TGTGCCAGCAGCTCCAGGTACAGGGGGCTCTCCGAGCAGTACTTC. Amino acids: CASSSRYRGLSEQYF.